The 20 T cell receptor beta chains presented below share a single source sample, sequenced in a study of cytomegalovirus exposure and HLA in healthy donors. A multiplex PCR was run with 60 Vbeta primers and 13 Jbeta primers. The protocol was immunoSEQ multiplex PCR, while the TCRdb copy is restricted to in-frame clones and leaves out a portion. The data hold about 160,000 clones, with more than 75% observed a single time. Sequencing used PBMCs. Source of these receptors: a man younger than 30 in good health and CMV-seropositive.

The chain has TRBV2 and TRBJ1-6, with 7 positions matching TRBD1. The germline CDR1 and CDR2 sequences are SNHLY and FYNNEI. V gave up 3 bases and J gave up 5 bases; unmatched junction bases: 4. The length of the CDR3 is 15 residues. CDR3 nucleotides: TGTGCCAGCAGTGATGAGGGGGCCGATAATTCACCCCTCCACTTT. Translating it yields CASSDEGADNSPLHF.

The chain joins TRBV29-1 to TRBJ2-1; D perhaps matches TRBD2 (5 bases). This CDR3 is built from 12 residues. V was clipped by 4 bases and J by 8 bases, with 12 bases between them. Germline V gene lookup returns CDR1 SQVTM and CDR2 ANQGSEA. CDR3 sequence reads: CSVVRSGDEQFF. Here the CDR3 DNA reads TGCAGCGTTGTAAGGTCCGGGGATGAGCAGTTCTTC.

Regarding this clone: The junction departs from the called germline gene at one end, perhaps through a read error. For the CDR3, the DNA is TGTTCCAGCAGCTTAATCAAACGTGTAGGGACAGGTGCGGGTAGCAATCAGCCCCAGCATTTT. It encodes CSSSLIKRVGTGAGSNQPQHF. The rearrangement links TRBV7-3 to TRBJ1-5; 8 bases fit TRBD1. CDR3 length: 21 amino acids. CDR1 and CDR2 (germline): SGHTA, FQGTGA. The full variable domain, in which reference TRBV7-3 and TRBJ1-5 provide the parts outside the CDR3, is GAGVSQTPSNKVTEKGKYVELRCDPISGHTALYWYRQSLGQGPEFLIYFQGTGAADDSGLPNDRFFAVRPEGSVSTLKIQRTERGDSAVYLCSSSLIKRVGTGAGSNQPQHFGDGTRLSIL.

The chain couples TRBV5-1 to TRBJ2-2, with TRBD2 identical over 7 bases. With V trimmed by 5 bases and J by 1 base, 5 bases remained unmatched. This CDR3 region has 15 residues. CDR1 SGHRS and CDR2 YFSETQ come from the germline V gene. The CDR3 reads CASSTAGENTGELFF. The DNA of the CDR3 is TGCGCCAGCAGTACGGCGGGGGAGAACACCGGGGAGCTGTTTTTT. Supplemented by reference TRBV5-1 and TRBJ2-2, the full variable domain reads KAGVTQTPRYLIKTRGQQVTLSCSPISGHRSVSWYQQTPGQGLQFLFEYFSETQRNKGNFPGRFSGRQFSNSRSEMNVSTLELGDSALYLCASSTAGENTGELFFGEGSRLTVL.

V and J are TRBV28 and TRBJ2-7; tentative D call: TRBD2 (5 bases). The CDR3 covers 12 residues. Per the germline V gene, CDR1 is MDHEN and CDR2 is SYDVKM. V was cut by 3 bases and J by 7 bases, with 10 bases left in between. The chain's CDR3 is CASSFEGREQYF. DNA for the CDR3: TGTGCCAGCAGTTTTGAGGGTAGGGAGCAGTACTTC.

The sample holds one count of this clone. The chain is built from TRBV4-1 and TRBJ2-2; TRBD2 agrees at 13 bases. The CDR3 length is 15 residues. CDR1 and CDR2 from the germline V gene are MGHRA and YSYEKL. V lost 4 bases, J lost 7 bases, and 3 bases stayed unmatched. CDR3 DNA: TGCGCCAGCAGCCTTAGGACTAGCGGGGGCGGGGAGCTGTTTTTT. It translates to CASSLRTSGGGELFF.

The chain is built from TRBV5-4 and TRBJ2-7; TRBD1 aligns across 12 bases. Germline loops: CDR1 SGHNT, CDR2 YYREEE (reference sequence). The CDR3 consists of 15 residues. With V trimmed by 3 bases and J by 5 bases, 6 bases remained unmatched. In nucleotides, the CDR3 is TGTGCCAGCAGCTCGGGACAGGGGGCGATGGACGAGCAGTACTTC. Its translation: CASSSGQGAMDEQYF.

CDR3 sequence reads: CASSAPGTGGVGELFF. The CDR3 DNA reads as TGTGCCAGCAGCGCCCCTGGGACAGGGGGTGTTGGGGAGCTGTTTTTT. The gene calls are TRBV9 and TRBJ2-2, with 11 bases that match TRBD1. The CDR3 runs to 16 residues. Germline values: CDR1 SGDLS, CDR2 YYNGEE. Unmatched junction bases numbered 9, after V lost 3 bases and J lost 8 bases.

This clone was observed a single time. CDR3 protein: CASSIGRTTNEKLFF. The CDR3 DNA reads as TGTGCCAGTAGTATTGGCCGAACAACTAATGAAAAACTGTTTTTT. This chain joins TRBV19 and TRBJ1-4; D remains ambiguous. V was clipped by 3 bases and J by 0 bases, with 8 bases between them. Germline CDR1 reads LNHDA; CDR2 reads SQIVND (reference sequence). This CDR3 region has 15 residues.

This chain joins TRBV5-1 and TRBJ1-1; D might be TRBD1 (6 bases). This CDR3 region has 15 residues. V gave up 0 bases and J gave up 6 bases, with 15 bases separating them. Germline V gene data show CDR1 as SGHRS and CDR2 as YFSETQ. The CDR3 here is CASSLEGAGAPEAFF. The CDR3, as DNA: TGCGCCAGCAGCTTGGAAGGGGCAGGGGCGCCTGAAGCTTTCTTT.

The chain has TRBV7-8 and TRBJ1-1; perhaps TRBD1 as D (6 bases). The CDR3 has 17 residues. Germline CDR1 reads SGHVS; CDR2 reads FQNEAQ. Trimming took off 5 bases at V and 0 bases at J, with 19 bases between the two ends. The chain's CDR3 is CASSLSGTPFMNTEAFF. As DNA, the CDR3 is TGTGCCAGCAGCCTCTCTGGGACACCTTTCATGAACACTGAAGCTTTCTTT.

This chain's CDR3 is CASSDPGQGAYEQYF. As DNA, the CDR3 is TGTGCCAGTAGTGACCCGGGACAGGGGGCCTACGAGCAGTACTTC. The chain carries TRBV19 and TRBJ2-5, with 11 bases that match TRBD1. The J call could be wrong; TRBJ2-7 is a better fit for the DNA end. Germline CDR1 reads LNHDA; CDR2 reads SQIVND (reference sequence). The CDR3 is 15 residues long.

In this sample, this clone turned up a few times. This chain joins TRBV7-6 and TRBJ1-1, with 9 bases matching TRBD1. Losses at the gene ends were 5 bases for V and 5 bases for J; bases not matched to a gene: 6. The CDR3 spans 14 residues. CDR1 and CDR2 (germline): SGHVS, FNYEAQ. The CDR3 DNA reads TGTGCCAGCAGCACGGGACAGGGATATACTGAAGCTTTCTTT. This codes for CASSTGQGYTEAFF.

The chain uses TRBV27 and TRBJ1-1, with D perhaps matching TRBD1 (5 bases). The germline V and J ends were trimmed by 0 bases and 0 bases, with 11 bases remaining between them. This CDR3 region has 16 residues. From germline, CDR1 is MNHEY and CDR2 SMNVEV (reference sequence). The CDR3 protein is CASSLSGRQLNTEAFF. The CDR3 DNA reads TGTGCCAGCAGTTTATCGGGCCGACAGTTGAACACTGAAGCTTTCTTT.

This clone has just a few counts. The same CDR3 is also encoded by other DNA sequences in this sample. The J gene is TRBJ2-1, the V gene TRBV2, with D perhaps matching TRBD1 (6 bases). Trimming stripped 1 base from V and 1 base from J, with 8 bases between. Germline CDR1 is SNHLY and CDR2 is FYNNEI. The length of the CDR3 is 15 residues. CDR3 sequence (DNA): TGTGCCAGCAGTGAAGACAGGGCATCCTACAATGAGCAGTTCTTC. It is translated as CASSEDRASYNEQFF.

The chain joins TRBV7-9 to TRBJ2-2; a weak D match, TRBD1 (6 bases). Per germline, CDR1 SEHNR and CDR2 FQNEAQ (reference sequence). The CDR3 spans 14 residues. Trimming removed 5 bases from V and 6 bases from J, with 13 bases in between. The CDR3 DNA follows: TGTGCCAGCAGCGCGGACAGCCTCGCCGGGGAGCTGTTTTTT. It encodes CASSADSLAGELFF.

The gene calls are TRBV21-1 and TRBJ2-7; the DNA was not used to check the table's D call, TRBD2. TRBV21-1 is tagged as a pseudogene. CDR3 length equals 8 residues. CDR3 residues: CATYMQYF. In nucleotides, the CDR3 is TGTGCCACCTATATGCAGTACTTC.

The CDR3 DNA sequence: TGTGCCAGCAGCGCGCGACAGGGGATAGAAGAGACCCAGTACTTC. This codes for CASSARQGIEETQYF. This sequence joins TRBV5-4 and TRBJ2-5; TRBD1 matches at 8 bases. Germline V gene data show CDR1 as SGHNT and CDR2 as YYREEE (reference sequence). The trim removed 4 bases at V and 3 bases at J, leaving 8 bases unmatched. There are 15 residues in the CDR3.

V and J are TRBV19 and TRBJ2-2; perhaps TRBD2 as D (5 bases). The CDR3 contains 11 residues. Trimming took off 10 bases at V and 7 bases at J, with 10 bases between the two ends. Germline-derived CDR1 and CDR2 are LNHDA and SQIVND (reference sequence). The CDR3 sequence is CATYGDGELFF. For the CDR3, the DNA is TGTGCCACTTACGGGGACGGGGAGCTGTTTTTT.

The chain links TRBV2 to TRBJ1-1, with 9 bases aligning to TRBD1. The CDR3 contains 16 residues. Trimming took 5 bases from V and 1 from J; bases not matched to a gene: 8. The V gene's germline CDR1 is SNHLY and CDR2 FYNNEI. CDR3 DNA sequence: TGTGCCAGCAGTAGACACCAGACAGGGGGGAACACTGAAGCTTTCTTT. This gives the protein CASSRHQTGGNTEAFF.